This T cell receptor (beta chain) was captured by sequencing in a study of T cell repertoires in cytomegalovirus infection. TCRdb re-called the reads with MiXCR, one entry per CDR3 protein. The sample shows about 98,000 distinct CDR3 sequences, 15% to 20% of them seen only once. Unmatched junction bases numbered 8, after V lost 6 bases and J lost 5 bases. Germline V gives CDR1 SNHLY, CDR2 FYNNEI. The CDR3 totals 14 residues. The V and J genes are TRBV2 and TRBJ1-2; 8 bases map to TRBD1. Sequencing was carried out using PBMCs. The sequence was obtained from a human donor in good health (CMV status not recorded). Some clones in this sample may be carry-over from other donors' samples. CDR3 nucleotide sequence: TGTGCCAGCAGGGCAGGGGGCAATTTATATGGCTACACCTTC. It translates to CASRAGGNLYGYTF.